The source of this T cell receptor (beta chain) is a study of vaccination and CD4 T cells after COVID-19. The treatment denotes: approximately 11-day PBMC culture with coronavirus spike peptide pools or control peptides (ViraFEST assay). Germline V gene lookup returns CDR1 LNHNV and CDR2 YYDKDF (reference sequence). The CDR3 loop spans 15 amino acids. J gave up 2 bases and V 0 bases, and 3 bases lay outside the gene matches. Researchers used the Oncomine TCR Beta short-read assay to sequence DNA from cultured CD4+ T cells. The source of extracted genomic DNA was cultured CD4+ T cells. In TCRdb, the PCR reads were re-called with MiXCR into one record per CDR3 protein. The sample carries almost 7,500 distinct CDR3 sequences, about 73% recorded once. Worth noting for this clonotype: Its antigen is still unknown.

The TCR sequence derives from a human donor who had recovered from COVID-19. The sample comprised CD4+ T cells from blood, cultured in vitro. The V and J genes are TRBV15 and TRBJ2-7; 8 bases map to TRBD1. The CDR3 protein is CATSREGTGAYEQYF. The CDR3 nucleotides read TGTGCCACCAGCAGAGAGGGGACAGGAGCCTACGAGCAGTACTTC. Full variable domain (rest looked up from reference TRBV15 and TRBJ2-7): DAMVIQNPRYQVTQFGKPVTLSCSQTLNHNVMYWYQQKSSQAPKLLFHYYDKDFNNEADTPDNFQSRRPNTSFCFLDIRSPGLGDTAMYLCATSREGTGAYEQYFGPGTRLTVT.